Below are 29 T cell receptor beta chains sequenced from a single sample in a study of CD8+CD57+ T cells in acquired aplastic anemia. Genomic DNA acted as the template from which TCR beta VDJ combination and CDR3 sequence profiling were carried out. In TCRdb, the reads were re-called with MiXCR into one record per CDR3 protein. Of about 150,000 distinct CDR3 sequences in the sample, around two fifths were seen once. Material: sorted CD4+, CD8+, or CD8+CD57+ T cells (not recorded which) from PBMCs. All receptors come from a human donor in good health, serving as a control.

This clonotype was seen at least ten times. The CDR3 DNA sequence: TGTGCCAGCACCTCAACCTGGGGCACTGAAGCTTTCTTT. The encoded protein is CASTSTWGTEAFF. This chain connects TRBV12-3 or TRBV12-4 to TRBJ1-1; no definite D call. The CDR3 has 13 residues. V was trimmed by 7 bases and J by 4 bases, leaving 13 bases between them.

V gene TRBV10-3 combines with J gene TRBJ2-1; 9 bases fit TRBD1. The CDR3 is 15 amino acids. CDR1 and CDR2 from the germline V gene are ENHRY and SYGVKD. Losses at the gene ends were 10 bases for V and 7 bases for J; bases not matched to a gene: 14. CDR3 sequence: CASGSGQGWRNEQFF. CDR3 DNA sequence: TGTGCCAGCGGGTCGGGACAGGGTTGGAGAAATGAGCAGTTCTTC.

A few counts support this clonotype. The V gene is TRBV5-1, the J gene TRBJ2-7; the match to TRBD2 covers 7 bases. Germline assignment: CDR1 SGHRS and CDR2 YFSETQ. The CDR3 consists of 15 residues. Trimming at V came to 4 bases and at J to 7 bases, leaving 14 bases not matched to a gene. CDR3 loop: CASSRSGTISGEQYF. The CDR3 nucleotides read TGCGCCAGCAGCCGAAGCGGGACTATCTCCGGTGAGCAGTACTTC.

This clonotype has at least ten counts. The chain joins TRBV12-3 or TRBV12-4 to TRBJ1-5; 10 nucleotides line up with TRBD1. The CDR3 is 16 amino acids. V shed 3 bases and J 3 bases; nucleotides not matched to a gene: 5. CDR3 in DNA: TGTGCCAGCAGTTTGGGACAGGGGATAGTCAATCAGCCCCAGCATTTT. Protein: CASSLGQGIVNQPQHF.

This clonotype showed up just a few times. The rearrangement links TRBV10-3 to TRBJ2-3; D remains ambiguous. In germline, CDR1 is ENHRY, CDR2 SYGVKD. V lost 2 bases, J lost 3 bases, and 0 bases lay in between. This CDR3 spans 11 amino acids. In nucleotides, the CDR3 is TGTGCCATCAGTGAGACAGATACGCAGTATTTT. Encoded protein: CAISETDTQYF.

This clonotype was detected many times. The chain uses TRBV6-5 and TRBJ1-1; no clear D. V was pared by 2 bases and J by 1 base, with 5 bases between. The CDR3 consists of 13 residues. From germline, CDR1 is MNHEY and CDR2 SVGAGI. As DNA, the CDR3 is TGTGCCAGCAGTTACCAACGGAACACTGAAGCTTTCTTT. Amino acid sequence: CASSYQRNTEAFF.

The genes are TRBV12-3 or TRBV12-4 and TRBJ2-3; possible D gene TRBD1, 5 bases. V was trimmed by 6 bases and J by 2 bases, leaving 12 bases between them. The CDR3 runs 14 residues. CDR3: CASRGPPSTDTQYF. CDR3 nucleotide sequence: TGTGCCAGCAGGGGGCCTCCGTCCACAGATACGCAGTATTTT.

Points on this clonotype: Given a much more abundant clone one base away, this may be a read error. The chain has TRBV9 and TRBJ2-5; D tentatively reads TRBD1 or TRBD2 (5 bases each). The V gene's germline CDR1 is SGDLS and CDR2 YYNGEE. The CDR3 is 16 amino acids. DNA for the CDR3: TGTGCCAGCAGCGTAGAGTCCTGGGGACCCCAAGAGGCCCAGTACTTC. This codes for CASSVESWGPQEAQYF.

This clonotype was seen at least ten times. The CDR3 DNA reads TGCGCCAGCAACCTAGACGCGGATGGAAATTCACCCCTCCACTTT. Residues: CASNLDADGNSPLHF. V and J are TRBV5-1 and TRBJ1-6; D call uncertain. The CDR3 totals 15 residues. Trimming took off 6 bases at V and 7 bases at J, with 17 bases between the two ends. Per the germline V gene, CDR1 is SGHRS and CDR2 is YFSETQ.

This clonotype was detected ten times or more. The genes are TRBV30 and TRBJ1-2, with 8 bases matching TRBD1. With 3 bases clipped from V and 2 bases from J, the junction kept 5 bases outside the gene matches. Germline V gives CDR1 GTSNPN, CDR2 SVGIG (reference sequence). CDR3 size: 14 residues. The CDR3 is CAWSRDRSNYGYTF. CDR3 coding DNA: TGTGCCTGGAGCCGGGACAGGTCGAACTATGGCTACACCTTC.

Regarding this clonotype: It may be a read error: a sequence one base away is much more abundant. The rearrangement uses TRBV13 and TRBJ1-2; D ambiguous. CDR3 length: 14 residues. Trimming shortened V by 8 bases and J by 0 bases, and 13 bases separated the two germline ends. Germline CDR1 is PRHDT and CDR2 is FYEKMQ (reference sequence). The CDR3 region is CASGAPGTNYGYTF. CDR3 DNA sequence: TGTGCCAGCGGCGCCCCGGGAACTAACTATGGCTACACCTTC.

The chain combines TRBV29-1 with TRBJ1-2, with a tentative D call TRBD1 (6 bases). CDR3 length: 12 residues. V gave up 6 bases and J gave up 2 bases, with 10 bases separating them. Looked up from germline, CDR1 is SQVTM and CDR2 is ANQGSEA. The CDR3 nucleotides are TGCAGCGTCGTAACAGGGAACTATGGCTACACCTTC. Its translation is CSVVTGNYGYTF.

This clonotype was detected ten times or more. CDR3 sequence reads: CSARRGRNEKLFF. As DNA, the CDR3 is TGCAGTGCTAGACGGGGCAGGAATGAAAAACTGTTTTTT. The chain has TRBV20-1 and TRBJ1-4; the D gene is possibly TRBD1 (5 bases). The germline V gene has CDR1 DFQATT and CDR2 SNEGSKA (reference sequence). Trimming cost V 2 bases and J 5 bases, with 9 bases left between them. This CDR3 spans 13 amino acids.

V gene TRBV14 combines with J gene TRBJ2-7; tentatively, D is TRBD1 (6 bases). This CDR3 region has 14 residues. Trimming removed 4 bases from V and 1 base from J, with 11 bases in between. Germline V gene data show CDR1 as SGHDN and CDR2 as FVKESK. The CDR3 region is CASSLRDTSYEQYF. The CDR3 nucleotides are TGTGCCAGCAGCCTACGGGACACTTCCTACGAGCAGTACTTC.

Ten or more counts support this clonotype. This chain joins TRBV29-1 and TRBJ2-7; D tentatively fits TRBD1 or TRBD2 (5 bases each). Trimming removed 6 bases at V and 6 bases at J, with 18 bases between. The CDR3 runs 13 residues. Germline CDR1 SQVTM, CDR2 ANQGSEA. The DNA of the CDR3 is TGCAGCGTAGGGGACCTACCTTCGGGCGAGCAGTACTTC. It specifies CSVGDLPSGEQYF.

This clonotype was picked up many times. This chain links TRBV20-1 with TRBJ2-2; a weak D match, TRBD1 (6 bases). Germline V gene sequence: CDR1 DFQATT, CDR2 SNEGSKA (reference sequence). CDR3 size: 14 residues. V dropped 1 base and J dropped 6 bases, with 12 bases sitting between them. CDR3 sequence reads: CSARARTVAGELFF. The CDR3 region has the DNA TGCAGTGCTAGAGCCAGGACAGTGGCCGGGGAGCTGTTTTTT.

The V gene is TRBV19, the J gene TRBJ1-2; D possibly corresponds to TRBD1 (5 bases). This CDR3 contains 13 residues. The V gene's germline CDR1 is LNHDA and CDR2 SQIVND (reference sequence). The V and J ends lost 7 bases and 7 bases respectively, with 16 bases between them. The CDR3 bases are TGTGCCAGTACCCAAGGGGACGGAATTGGCTACACCTTC. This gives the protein CASTQGDGIGYTF.

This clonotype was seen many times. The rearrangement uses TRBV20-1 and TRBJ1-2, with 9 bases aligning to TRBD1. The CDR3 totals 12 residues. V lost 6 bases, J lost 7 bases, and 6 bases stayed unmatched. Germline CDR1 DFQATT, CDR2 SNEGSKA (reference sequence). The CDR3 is CSATGTGFGYTF. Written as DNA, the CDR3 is TGCAGTGCGACCGGGACAGGGTTTGGCTACACCTTC.

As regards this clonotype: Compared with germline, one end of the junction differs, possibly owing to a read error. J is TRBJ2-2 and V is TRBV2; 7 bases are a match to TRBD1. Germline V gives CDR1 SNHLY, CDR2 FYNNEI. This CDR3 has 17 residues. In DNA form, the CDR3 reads TGTGCCAGCAGTGAAAGGTTAGGGGGACAGAGCACCGGGGAGCCGTTTTTT. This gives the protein CASSERLGGQSTGEPFF. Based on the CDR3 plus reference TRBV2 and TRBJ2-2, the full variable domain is EPEVTQTPSHQVTQMGQEVILRCVPISNHLYFYWYRQILGQKVEFLVSFYNNEISEKSEIFDDQFSVERPDGSNFTLKIRSTKLEDSAMYFCASSERLGGQSTGEPFFGEGSRLTVL.

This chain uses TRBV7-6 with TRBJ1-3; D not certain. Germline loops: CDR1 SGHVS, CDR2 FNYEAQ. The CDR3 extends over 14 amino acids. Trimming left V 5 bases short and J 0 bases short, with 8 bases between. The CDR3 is CASSAPGSGNTIYF. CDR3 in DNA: TGTGCCAGCAGCGCACCGGGCTCTGGAAACACCATATATTTT.

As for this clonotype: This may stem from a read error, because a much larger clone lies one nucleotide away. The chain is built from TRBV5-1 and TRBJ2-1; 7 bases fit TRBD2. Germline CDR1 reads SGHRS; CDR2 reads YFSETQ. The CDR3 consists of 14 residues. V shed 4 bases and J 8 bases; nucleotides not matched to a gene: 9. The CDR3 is CASSLAGEYDEQFF. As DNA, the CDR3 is TGCGCCAGCAGCCTGGCGGGGGAATACGATGAGCAGTTCTTC.

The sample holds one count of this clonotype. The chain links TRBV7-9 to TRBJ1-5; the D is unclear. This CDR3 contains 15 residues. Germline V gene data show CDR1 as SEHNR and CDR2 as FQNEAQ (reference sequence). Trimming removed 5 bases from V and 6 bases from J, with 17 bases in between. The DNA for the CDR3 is TGTGCCAGCAGCCTGGGGAGAGGGCTAGTTCAGCCCCAGCATTTT. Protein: CASSLGRGLVQPQHF.

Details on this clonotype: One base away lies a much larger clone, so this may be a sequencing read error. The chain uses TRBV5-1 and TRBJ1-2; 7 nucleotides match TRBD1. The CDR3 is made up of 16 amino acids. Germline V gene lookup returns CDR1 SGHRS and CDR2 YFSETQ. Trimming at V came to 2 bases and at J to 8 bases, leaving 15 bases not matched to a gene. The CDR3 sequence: CASSFRTGLGFSGYTF. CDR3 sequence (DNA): TGCGCCAGCAGCTTTAGGACAGGCCTAGGTTTTAGCGGCTACACCTTC.

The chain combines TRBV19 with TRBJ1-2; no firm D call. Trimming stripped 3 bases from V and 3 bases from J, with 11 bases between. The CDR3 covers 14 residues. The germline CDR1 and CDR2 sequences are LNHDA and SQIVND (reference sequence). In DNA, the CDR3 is TGTGCCAGTAGTATCCTCTCTAGGGACTATGGCTACACCTTC. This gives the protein CASSILSRDYGYTF.

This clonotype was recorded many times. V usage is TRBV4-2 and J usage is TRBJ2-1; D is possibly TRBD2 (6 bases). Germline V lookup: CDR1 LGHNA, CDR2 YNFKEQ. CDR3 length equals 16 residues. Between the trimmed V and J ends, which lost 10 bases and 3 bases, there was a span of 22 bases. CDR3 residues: CATSWLGGASYNEQFF. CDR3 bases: TGTGCCACCTCCTGGTTAGGAGGGGCAAGCTACAATGAGCAGTTCTTC.

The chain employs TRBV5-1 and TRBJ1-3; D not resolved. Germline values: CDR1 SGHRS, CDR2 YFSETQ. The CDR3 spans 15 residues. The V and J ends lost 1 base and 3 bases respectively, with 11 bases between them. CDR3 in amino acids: CASSLFPGGGNTIYF. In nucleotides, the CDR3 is TGCGCCAGCAGCTTGTTTCCGGGCGGTGGAAACACCATATATTTT.

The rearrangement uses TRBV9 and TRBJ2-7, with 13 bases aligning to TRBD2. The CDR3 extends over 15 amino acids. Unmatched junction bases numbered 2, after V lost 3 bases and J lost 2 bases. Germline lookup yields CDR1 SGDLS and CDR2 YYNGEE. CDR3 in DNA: TGTGCCAGCAGCGGGACTAGCGGGAGCCCCTACGAGCAGTACTTC. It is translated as CASSGTSGSPYEQYF.

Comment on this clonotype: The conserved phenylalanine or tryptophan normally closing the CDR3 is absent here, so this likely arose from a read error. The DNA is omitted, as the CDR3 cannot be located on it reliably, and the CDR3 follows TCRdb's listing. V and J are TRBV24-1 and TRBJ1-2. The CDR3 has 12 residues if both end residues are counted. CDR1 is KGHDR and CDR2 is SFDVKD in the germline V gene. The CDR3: CATSDTSYGYTL.

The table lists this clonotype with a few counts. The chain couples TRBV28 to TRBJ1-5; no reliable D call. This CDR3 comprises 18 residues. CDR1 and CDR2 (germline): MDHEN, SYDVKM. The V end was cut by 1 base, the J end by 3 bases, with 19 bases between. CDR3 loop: CASSLSHRGKKVNQPQHF. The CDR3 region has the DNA TGTGCCAGCAGTTTATCACATCGCGGGAAGAAGGTCAATCAGCCCCAGCATTTT.